The text below deals with one TCR beta chain. The junction differs from germline at one of its ends, possibly a read error. This specimen comes from a study of blood T cell repertoires in COVID-19. Profiling relied on immunoSEQ multiplex PCR, and the TCRdb table lists in-frame clones only, not all of them. The sample lists roughly 150,000 clones; 84% were seen once. The CDR3 consists of 11 residues. Germline V gives CDR1 SQVTM, CDR2 ANQGSEA. This rearrangement joins TRBV29-1 to TRBJ2-7, with TRBD1 matching 9 bases. Input material: PBMCs or T cells enriched from blood (not recorded which). The clonotype originates from a man in his fifties in a cohort exposed to, infected with or recovered from COVID-19 (not recorded which). CDR3 loop: CSVEGGTGKHF. The DNA for the CDR3 is TGCAGCGTTGAAGGAGGGACAGGGAAGCACTTC.